These 21 T cell receptor beta chains were all obtained from the same sample, sequenced in a study of graft-versus-host responses after intestinal transplantation. Their recognized antigens are unknown. Method: immunoSEQ multiplex PCR; TCRdb's copy keeps in-frame clones and lacks some. The top ten hold 0.28% of the sample, which has roughly 90,000 clones, about nine tenths seen once. Sequences were derived from unstimulated CD4+ T cells sorted from spleen or lymph node cells, sampled before transplant. These receptors were obtained from a human donor who was the organ donor for an intestinal transplant.

The chain uses TRBV28 and TRBJ1-5; unclear D gene. The V gene's germline CDR1 is MDHEN and CDR2 SYDVKM. The CDR3 is 12 amino acids. Trimming stripped 4 bases from V and 8 bases from J, with 9 bases between. The CDR3 nucleotides are TGTGCCAGCAGTTACCACGTAGAGCCCCAGCATTTT. Amino acids: CASSYHVEPQHF.

This clone showed up just once. This chain's CDR3 is CASSLAELRGREQYF. CDR3 nucleotides: TGTGCCAGCAGCTTAGCCGAGTTGCGAGGGAGAGAGCAGTACTTC. The gene calls are TRBV7-9 and TRBJ2-7; tentatively, D is TRBD2 (5 bases). Germline-derived CDR1 and CDR2 are SEHNR and FQNEAQ (reference sequence). The V and J ends lost 0 bases and 7 bases respectively, with 16 bases between them. The CDR3 sequence is 15 residues long.

This rearrangement joins TRBV11-2 to TRBJ2-7; 9 positions match TRBD1. Germline V gene lookup returns CDR1 SGHAT and CDR2 FQNNGV. The CDR3 covers 15 residues. V trimming: 3 bases; J trimming: 0 bases; junction bases outside the gene matches: 3. Written as DNA, the CDR3 is TGTGCCAGCAGCTTTCGGGACAGGGCCTCCTACGAGCAGTACTTC. The encoded protein is CASSFRDRASYEQYF.

The chain uses TRBV29-1 and TRBJ1-2, with TRBD1 identical over 7 bases. The CDR3 covers 13 residues. Germline V lookup: CDR1 SQVTM, CDR2 ANQGSEA. The J segment lost 4 bases and the V segment lost 4 bases, leaving 6 bases of the junction unmatched. The CDR3 protein is CSVVDRPLYGYTF. CDR3 bases: TGCAGCGTTGTGGACAGGCCCCTCTATGGCTACACCTTC.

The chain employs TRBV6-6 and TRBJ2-7, with D perhaps matching TRBD1 (6 bases). Trimming pared 9 bases from V and 1 base from J, leaving 16 bases between. Germline loops: CDR1 MNHNY, CDR2 SVGAGI (reference sequence). The CDR3 is 14 residues long. The CDR3 spells CASLWGPGSYEQYF. The DNA of the CDR3 is TGTGCCAGTTTATGGGGGCCTGGGTCCTACGAGCAGTACTTC.

This chain joins TRBV12-5 and TRBJ2-1, with 8 bases aligning to TRBD2. The germline gives CDR1 LGHNT, CDR2 FRNRAP. There are 14 residues in the CDR3. The V segment lost 4 bases and the J segment 9 bases; nucleotides outside the gene matches: 8. CDR3 protein: CASGWGGLVPEQFF. The CDR3 coding sequence is TGTGCTAGTGGTTGGGGGGGACTAGTCCCTGAGCAGTTCTTC.

The chain employs TRBV5-1 and TRBJ1-1, with D possibly being TRBD1 (6 bases). Germline V CDR1 and CDR2: SGHRS, YFSETQ. Trimming took off 4 bases at V and 7 bases at J, with 23 bases between the two ends. This CDR3 region has 16 residues. CDR3 nucleotide sequence: TGCGCCAGCAGCCCGATACACGCGAAAGGGGGGGATGAAGCTTTCTTT. Translation: CASSPIHAKGGDEAFF.

CDR3 nucleotide sequence: TGTGCCATCAGAAGGGCGGGCGGGTCGGACGAGCAGTACTTC. Amino acid sequence: CAIRRAGGSDEQYF. The chain couples TRBV10-3 to TRBJ2-7; D might be TRBD2 (5 bases). Trimming left V 6 bases short and J 5 bases short, with 17 bases between. The germline CDR1 and CDR2 sequences are ENHRY and SYGVKD. This CDR3 comprises 14 residues.

The chain couples TRBV11-1 to TRBJ1-5; possibly TRBD1 for D (5 bases). In germline, CDR1 is SGHAT, CDR2 FQDESV (reference sequence). Trimming cost V 8 bases and J 3 bases, with 11 bases left between them. This CDR3 is 13 amino acids long. The CDR3 DNA sequence: TGTGCCAGCGCCCAGGGCCCCAATCAGCCCCAGCATTTT. Amino acid sequence: CASAQGPNQPQHF.

V is TRBV7-2 and J is TRBJ1-1; 7 nucleotides match TRBD1. This CDR3 has 14 amino acids. After removal of 3 bases from V and 0 bases from J, the junction contained 1 base not matched to a gene. Germline V gives CDR1 SGHTA, CDR2 FQGNSA. The CDR3 reads CASSLTGLNTEAFF. In DNA, the CDR3 is TGTGCCAGCAGCTTGACAGGGTTGAACACTGAAGCTTTCTTT. The whole variable domain, remainder taken from reference TRBV7-2 and TRBJ1-1, is GAGVSQSPSNKVTEKGKDVELRCDPISGHTALYWYRQSLGQGLEFLIYFQGNSAPDKSGLPSDRFSAERTGGSVSTLTIQRTQQEDSAVYLCASSLTGLNTEAFFGQGTRLTVV.

This chain uses TRBV11-3 with TRBJ2-1; 7 nucleotides align to TRBD1. In germline, CDR1 is SGHNT, CDR2 YENEEA. The CDR3 covers 14 residues. V lost 2 bases and J lost 7; bases outside the gene matches: 5. CDR3 region: CASSLRDSRNEQFF. The CDR3 DNA sequence: TGTGCCAGCAGCTTACGGGACAGTCGGAATGAGCAGTTCTTC.

This clone was counted between two and nine times. This rearrangement joins TRBV27 to TRBJ1-2; weak D call: TRBD1 (6 bases). The CDR3 runs 12 residues. Germline CDR1 MNHEY, CDR2 SMNVEV (reference sequence). V gave up 2 bases and J gave up 6 bases, with 7 bases separating them. CDR3 DNA sequence: TGTGCCAGCAGTTTAGCAGGGGATGGCTACACCTTC. Protein: CASSLAGDGYTF.

The genes are TRBV11-2 and TRBJ2-7; TRBD2 aligns across 7 bases. The CDR3 spans 14 residues. V shed 1 base and J 3 bases; nucleotides not matched to a gene: 3. The germline CDR1 and CDR2 sequences are SGHAT and FQNNGV. The CDR3 DNA reads as TGTGCCAGCAGCTTAGGCGGGAGTATCTACGAGCAGTACTTC. It specifies CASSLGGSIYEQYF.

The rearrangement joins TRBV7-2 to TRBJ2-4; 7 positions match TRBD1. Germline V lookup: CDR1 SGHTA, CDR2 FQGNSA. The V segment lost 3 bases and the J segment 1 base; nucleotides outside the gene matches: 3. The length of the CDR3 is 15 residues. Here the CDR3 DNA reads TGTGCCAGCAGCTTGGGGGACAGCGCCAAAAACATTCAGTACTTC. Residues: CASSLGDSAKNIQYF.

The J gene is TRBJ2-3, the V gene TRBV20-1, with unresolved D. The V and J ends lost 2 bases and 5 bases respectively, with 5 bases between them. The germline CDR1 and CDR2 sequences are DFQATT and SNEGSKA (reference sequence). The length of the CDR3 is 11 residues. The CDR3 region is CSARPRDTQYF. CDR3 in DNA: TGCAGTGCTAGACCGAGAGATACGCAGTATTTT.

This rearrangement joins TRBV7-9 to TRBJ2-1; D may be TRBD2 (6 bases). The CDR3 totals 14 residues. Germline values: CDR1 SEHNR, CDR2 FQNEAQ (reference sequence). V was pared by 4 bases and J by 5 bases, with 12 bases between. In DNA form, the CDR3 reads TGTGCCAGCAGCTCCGGAGGGGCAAACAATGAGCAGTTCTTC. Amino acids: CASSSGGANNEQFF.

J is TRBJ2-7 and V is TRBV7-2, with 9 positions matching TRBD1. Germline V CDR1 and CDR2: SGHTA, FQGNSA. This CDR3 has 15 residues. Trimming took 4 bases from V and 2 from J; bases not matched to a gene: 6. CDR3 nucleotides: TGTGCCAGCAGCTCCCGGACAGGGGCGCCCTACGAGCAGTACTTC. Translating gives CASSSRTGAPYEQYF.

This chain links TRBV10-3 with TRBJ2-1, with TRBD1 as a possible D gene (6 bases). CDR1 and CDR2 (germline): ENHRY, SYGVKD. Trimming stripped 3 bases from V and 1 base from J, with 19 bases between. This CDR3 spans 18 amino acids. CDR3 loop: CAISDPPGTSSSYNEQFF. The CDR3, as DNA: TGTGCCATCAGTGATCCTCCCGGGACATCATCTTCCTACAATGAGCAGTTCTTC.

This clone was seen a handful of times. The gene calls are TRBV6-1 and TRBJ1-2; 9 bases map to TRBD1. The V and J ends lost 8 bases and 7 bases, in that order; junction bases with no gene match: 8. Germline lookup yields CDR1 MNHNS and CDR2 SASEGT. The CDR3 has 13 amino acids. The CDR3 region has the DNA TGTGCCAGCTGGGACAGGGAAAGGGGTGGCTACACCTTC. Its protein is CASWDRERGGYTF.

The chain links TRBV6-5 to TRBJ2-2; no clear D. Germline values: CDR1 MNHEY, CDR2 SVGAGI. The CDR3 runs to 12 residues. Trimming left V 7 bases short and J 1 base short, with 4 bases between. The CDR3 DNA is TGTGCCAGCAACGGGAACACCGGGGAGCTGTTTTTT. Its translation: CASNGNTGELFF.

The CDR3 DNA reads TGTGCCAGCAGCTCCCCAGCGGGAGCCTACAATGAGCAGTTCTTC. Translation gives CASSSPAGAYNEQFF. The chain joins TRBV7-3 to TRBJ2-1; 8 nucleotides line up with TRBD2. V gave up 4 bases and J gave up 2 bases; unmatched junction bases: 4. The CDR3 spans 15 residues. Germline V gives CDR1 SGHTA, CDR2 FQGTGA.